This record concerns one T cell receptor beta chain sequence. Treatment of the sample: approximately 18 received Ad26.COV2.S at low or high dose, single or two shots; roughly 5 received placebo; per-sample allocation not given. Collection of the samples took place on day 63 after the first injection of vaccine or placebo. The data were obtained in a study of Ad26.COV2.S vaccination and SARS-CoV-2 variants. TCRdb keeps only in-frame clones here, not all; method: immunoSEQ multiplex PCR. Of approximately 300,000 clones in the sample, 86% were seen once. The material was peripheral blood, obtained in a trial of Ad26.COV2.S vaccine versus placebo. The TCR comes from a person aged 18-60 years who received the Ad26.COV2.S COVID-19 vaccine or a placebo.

The DNA for the CDR3 is TGTGCCAGCAGCTCACCCCGGGCCCTGGGGCTATATGGCTACACCTTC. As protein: CASSSPRALGLYGYTF. The rearrangement uses TRBV3-1 (or the pseudogene TRBV3-2) and TRBJ1-2; weak D call: TRBD1 (5 bases). The V gene lost 5 bases and the J gene lost 5 bases, with 21 bases spanning the gap. CDR3 length equals 16 residues. CDR1 and CDR2 (germline): LGHDT, YNNKEL (reference sequence).